What follows is one TCR beta chain and its context. This clonotype was seen repeatedly, ten times or more. Which antigen it targets is not known. Base quality data are lacking; no much larger clone is found one base away. V loses 6 bases of germline sequence and J loses 0 bases, and the interval between the two ends is 11 bases. The germline V gene gives CDR1 as SNHLY and CDR2 as FYNNEI. From cysteine to phenylalanine, the CDR3 is 14 amino acids long. Just CDR3 DNA is preserved here, 42 bases in frame from base 1. Receptor libraries were prepared by 5' RACE. Sequenced using an Illumina HiSeq 2000. A universal primer binding site was added through template switching, and the final cDNA carried a unique molecular identifier so that TCR cDNA molecules could be counted accurately. First-strand cDNA for TCR alpha and beta chains was synthesized from specific primers in the conserved constant-segment region. Each cDNA library was double barcoded, with a SMART-Mk sample barcode plus Illumina barcodes, to control for contamination. TruSeq adapter sequences, together with Illumina sample barcodes, were added in two successive PCR steps. The TCR alpha and beta cDNA libraries were sequenced on the Illumina HiSeq platform using custom primers. Processing in the source paper ran as follows. MiGEC processed the raw reads to extract unique molecular identifiers, while MiXCR was used to determine the CDR3 positions. Recombination models were inferred per individual with the repgenHMM and IGoR tools using an EM algorithm. The tcR package in R was used for shared clonotype analysis, with sharing normalized by the product of cloneset sizes. To study raw recombination free of thymic and clonal selection effects, out-of-frame nonproductive sequences were analyzed. TCRdb's own reprocessing of the public reads used fastp at Q25 and MiXCR and kept productive beta chains. Every distinct CDR3 protein forms one entry, paired with its most common genes and DNA. TCRdb's processing, not the authors', yielded these V and J calls. The sample profile shows approximately 230,000 distinct CDR3 sequences; about 6.7% of them were found once. The ten largest clones add up to approximately 14% of the sample.

This entry is derived from a study of identical twins (dated by TCRdb to 2016 to 2018). At the level of the whole study: To test whether fetal clonotypes persist, this study deep-sequenced TCR alpha and beta repertoires from monozygotic twins, from unrelated adults of various ages, and from cord blood. Replicate twin experiments were performed at different times using different library preparation protocols to rule out contamination.

Every donor in the study was a healthy Caucasian. The twin cohort comprised three pairs of female monozygotic twins, all aged roughly 18 to 30 years. Positive isolation kits from Invitrogen were used to isolate the CD4+ and CD8+ T cell populations. Study-wide conclusions, independent of this receptor: In monozygotic twins, out-of-frame TCR alpha sharing was systematically underestimated by recombination models, although the models agreed with sharing between unrelated individuals. Compared with coincidental sharing between unrelated individuals, out-of-frame TCR alpha sequences shared between twins showed an excess of sequences with low generation probability. Conclusions relied on cross-sectional statistical analysis, since the same donors could not be followed over many years. Zero-insertion analyses could be partly confounded by invariant T cells such as MAIT and iNKT, though diverse VJ usage argued against such confounding for most clonotypes. The excess sharing between twins in beta out-of-frame sequences was weaker because fewer shared sequences reduced the signal-to-noise ratio. Fewer insertions were carried by abundant cord blood beta clonotypes; a weaker similar trend was observed in young adult naive repertoires, while no such trend was observed in memory repertoires.

This sample was shared with a second study, whose subject was T cells expressing NK-cell markers. According to the second study: TCR beta-chain repertoires were profiled in sorted CD3+CD56+NKG2C+, CD3+CD56+NKG2C- and CD3+CD56-NKG2C+ T-cell subsets from fewer than 10 donors. Of the eight sequenced donors, seven were found to be HCMV-seropositive and one was found to be HCMV-seronegative. To restrict sorting to alphabetaTCR-expressing T cells, an anti-gammadeltaTCR antibody was added in several experiments. In 5 to 7 donors, the dominant CD3+CD56+NKG2C+ clonotypes ranked among the top 10 CD8+ clonotypes, making up 1.0-7.0% of CD8+ T cells. Those dominant clonotypes were again the most abundant among CD3+CD56-NKG2C+ cells in a few donors, at about 25-60.1%. Whether the expanded NKG2C-expressing T cell clones were specific for HCMV antigens was left unclear. The study sequenced eight donors, all healthy volunteers chosen at random: three men and five women. To determine HCMV serostatus, a commercial ELISA kit was used to detect HCMV-specific IgG in serum. MIGEC was used to demultiplex reads and group the reads by UMI, and MiTCR was used to assemble and quantify clonotypes. To remove erroneous sequences, TCR cDNA sequences were retained only when supported by two or more reads. Downstream repertoire analysis used the tcR package, and clonotypes were matched across fractions by CDR3 nucleotide sequence plus V segment. VDJmatch was used to annotate antigen specificity against VDJdb, with one amino acid substitution in CDR3 permitted.

The sequence joins TRBV2 to TRBJ1-1, with no D gene named confidently. The TCR was taken from a woman in her late teens or twenties in good health. Sequencing input: CD8+ T cells sorted from blood. The nucleotides read TGTGCCAGCAGCCTACAGATTATGAACACTGAAGCTTTCTTT. This yields the protein CASSLQIMNTEAFF.